This T cell receptor beta chain appears in the sequencing data of a study of blood T cell repertoires in COVID-19. This clone has more than one count but fewer than ten. Assay used: immunoSEQ multiplex PCR; TCRdb lists only in-frame clones, some missing. This table has about 36,000 clones, 75% to 90% appearing once. The germline V gene has CDR1 SGHNT and CDR2 YENEEA. This CDR3 is built from 15 residues. Losses at the gene ends were 1 base for V and 7 bases for J; bases not matched to a gene: 5. The specimen sequenced was peripheral blood. This clonotype was obtained from a human donor in a cohort sampled during active or convalescent COVID-19. The donor label of this sample is uncertain. This rearrangement joins TRBV11-3 to TRBJ2-1, with 9 bases identical to TRBD2. Here the CDR3 DNA reads TGTGCCAGCAGCTTAGGCGGGAGGGCCGAGAATGAGCAGTTCTTC. It translates to CASSLGGRAENEQFF.